The source of this TCR beta chain is a study of cytomegalovirus exposure and HLA in healthy donors. A note on this clone: The antigen remains undetermined.

Clones were sequenced by immunoSEQ multiplex PCR, and TCRdb holds only the in-frame ones, with some missing. This sample yields around 180,000 clones, of which about 82% are seen a single time; around 1.6% belongs to the top ten. General study points: Altogether, some 160 TCR beta chains were recorded as cytomegalovirus-associated. Across donors, most TCRs were seen rarely, yet some public ones were widespread. The classifier reportedly diagnosed cytomegalovirus status with high specificity and sensitivity.

A 120-subject validation cohort, separate from the 666-subject first cohort, supplied the donors. The CDR3 consists of 14 residues. The germline gives CDR1 MDHEN, CDR2 SYDVKM. Trimming left V 6 bases short and J 7 bases short, with 13 bases between. The origin of this receptor is a woman aged 18-29 years in good health and CMV-seronegative. Sequencing used PBMCs. V usage is TRBV28 and J usage is TRBJ1-6, with D tentatively TRBD1 (5 bases). The CDR3 loop reads CASSGGVINSPLHF. CDR3 coding DNA: TGTGCCAGCAGCGGGGGGGTGATAAATTCACCCCTCCACTTT.